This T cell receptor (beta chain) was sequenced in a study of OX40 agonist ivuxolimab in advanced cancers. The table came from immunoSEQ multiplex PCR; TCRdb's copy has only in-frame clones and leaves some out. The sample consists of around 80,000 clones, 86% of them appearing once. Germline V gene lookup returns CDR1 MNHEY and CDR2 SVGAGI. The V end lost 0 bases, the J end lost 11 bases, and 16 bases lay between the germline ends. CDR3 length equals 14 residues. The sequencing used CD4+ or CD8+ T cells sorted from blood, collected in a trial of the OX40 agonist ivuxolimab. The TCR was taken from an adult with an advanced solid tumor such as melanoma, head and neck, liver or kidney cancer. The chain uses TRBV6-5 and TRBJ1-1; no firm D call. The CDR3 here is CASSYSVVNGVAFF. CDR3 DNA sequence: TGTGCCAGCAGTTACTCGGTGGTGAACGGGGTTGCTTTCTTT.